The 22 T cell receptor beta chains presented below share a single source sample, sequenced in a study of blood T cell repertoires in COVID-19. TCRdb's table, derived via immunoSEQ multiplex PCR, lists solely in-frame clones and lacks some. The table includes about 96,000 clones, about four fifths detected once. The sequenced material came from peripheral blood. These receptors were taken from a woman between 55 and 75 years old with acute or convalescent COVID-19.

The CDR3 bases are TGTGCCAGCAGTTTGATGGGGCGAAGCTCCTACAATGAGCAGTTCTTC. Translation: CASSLMGRSSYNEQFF. The V call is TRBV28, the J call TRBJ2-1; TRBD1 is a possible D gene (5 bases). Trimming shortened V by 3 bases and J by 0 bases, and 12 bases separated the two germline ends. The CDR3 contains 16 residues. CDR1 MDHEN and CDR2 SYDVKM come from the germline V gene.

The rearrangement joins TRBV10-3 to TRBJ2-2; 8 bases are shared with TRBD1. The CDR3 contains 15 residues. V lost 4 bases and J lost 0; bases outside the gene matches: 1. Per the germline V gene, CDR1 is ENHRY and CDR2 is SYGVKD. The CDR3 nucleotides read TGTGCCATCAGTGGGGGACAGGCGAACACCGGGGAGCTGTTTTTT. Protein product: CAISGGQANTGELFF.

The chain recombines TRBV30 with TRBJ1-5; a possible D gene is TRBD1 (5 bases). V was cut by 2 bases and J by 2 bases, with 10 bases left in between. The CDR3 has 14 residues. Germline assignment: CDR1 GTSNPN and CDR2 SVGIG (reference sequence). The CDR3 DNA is TGTGCCTGGAGTCCAGGGAAGCGCAATCAGCCCCAGCATTTT. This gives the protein CAWSPGKRNQPQHF.

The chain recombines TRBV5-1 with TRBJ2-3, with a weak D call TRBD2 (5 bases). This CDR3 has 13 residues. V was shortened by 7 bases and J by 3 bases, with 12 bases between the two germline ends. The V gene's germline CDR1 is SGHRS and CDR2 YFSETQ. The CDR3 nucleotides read TGCGCCAGCGGCAGCGGCGGGACAGATACGCAGTATTTT. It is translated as CASGSGGTDTQYF.

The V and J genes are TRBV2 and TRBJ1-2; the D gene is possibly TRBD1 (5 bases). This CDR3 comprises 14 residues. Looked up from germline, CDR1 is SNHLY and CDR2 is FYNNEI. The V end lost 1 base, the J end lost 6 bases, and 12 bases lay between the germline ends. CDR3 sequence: CASSEEVQADGYTF. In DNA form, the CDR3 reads TGTGCCAGCAGTGAAGAGGTACAGGCGGATGGCTACACCTTC.

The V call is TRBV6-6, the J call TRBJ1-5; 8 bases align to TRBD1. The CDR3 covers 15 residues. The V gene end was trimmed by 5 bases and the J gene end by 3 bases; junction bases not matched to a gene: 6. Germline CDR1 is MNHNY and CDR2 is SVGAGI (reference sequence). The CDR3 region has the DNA TGTGCCAGCAGTCAACCGGGACAGGACAATCAGCCCCAGCATTTT. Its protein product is CASSQPGQDNQPQHF.

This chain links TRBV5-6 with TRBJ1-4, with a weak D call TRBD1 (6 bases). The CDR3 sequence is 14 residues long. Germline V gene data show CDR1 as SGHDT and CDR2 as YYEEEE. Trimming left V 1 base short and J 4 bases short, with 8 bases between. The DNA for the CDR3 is TGTGCCAGCAGCTTGAGAGGGGGTAATGAAAAACTGTTTTTT. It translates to CASSLRGGNEKLFF. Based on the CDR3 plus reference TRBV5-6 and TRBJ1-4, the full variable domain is DAGVTQSPTHLIKTRGQQVTLRCSPKSGHDTVSWYQQALGQGPQFIFQYYEEEERQRGNFPDRFSGHQFPNYSSELNVNALLLGDSALYLCASSLRGGNEKLFFGSGTQLSVL.

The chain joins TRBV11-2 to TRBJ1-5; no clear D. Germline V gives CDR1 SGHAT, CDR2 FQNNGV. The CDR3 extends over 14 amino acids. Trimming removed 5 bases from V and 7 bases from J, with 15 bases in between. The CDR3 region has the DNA TGTGCCAGCAGCCTGGGGAGGGCGGAGCAGCCCCAGCATTTT. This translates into CASSLGRAEQPQHF. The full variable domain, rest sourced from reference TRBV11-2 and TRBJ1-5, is EAGVAQSPRYKIIEKRQSVAFWCNPISGHATLYWYQQILGQGPKLLIQFQNNGVVDDSQLPKDRFSAERLKGVDSTLKIQPAKLEDSAVYLCASSLGRAEQPQHFGDGTRLSIL.

This CDR3 reads CASSQTKSLVMNTEAFF. The CDR3 nucleotides read TGTGCCAGCAGTCAGACAAAGAGCTTGGTCATGAACACTGAAGCTTTCTTT. The J gene is TRBJ1-1, the V gene TRBV27; D gene unclear. Per germline, CDR1 MNHEY and CDR2 SMNVEV (reference sequence). The CDR3 extends over 17 amino acids. The V end lost 5 bases, the J end lost 0 bases, and 19 bases lay between the germline ends.

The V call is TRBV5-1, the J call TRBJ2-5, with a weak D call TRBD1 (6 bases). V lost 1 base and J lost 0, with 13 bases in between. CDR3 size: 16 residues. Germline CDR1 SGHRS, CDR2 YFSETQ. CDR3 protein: CASSLSLHRDQETQYF. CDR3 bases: TGCGCCAGCAGCTTGAGCCTTCACAGGGACCAAGAGACCCAGTACTTC.

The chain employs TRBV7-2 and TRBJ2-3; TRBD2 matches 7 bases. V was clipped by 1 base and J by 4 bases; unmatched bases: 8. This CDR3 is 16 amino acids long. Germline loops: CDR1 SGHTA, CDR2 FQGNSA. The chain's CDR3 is CASSLVLLAVSDTQYF. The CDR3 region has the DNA TGTGCCAGCAGCTTAGTTCTCCTAGCGGTGTCAGATACGCAGTATTTT.

This CDR3 reads CASRADRLSTYGYTF. The CDR3 nucleotides are TGTGCCAGCAGAGCAGACAGGCTCAGCACCTATGGCTACACCTTC. The chain is built from TRBV27 and TRBJ1-2, with D possibly matching TRBD1 (6 bases). In germline, CDR1 is MNHEY, CDR2 SMNVEV (reference sequence). The V and J ends lost 6 bases and 4 bases respectively, with 18 bases between them. This CDR3 contains 15 residues.

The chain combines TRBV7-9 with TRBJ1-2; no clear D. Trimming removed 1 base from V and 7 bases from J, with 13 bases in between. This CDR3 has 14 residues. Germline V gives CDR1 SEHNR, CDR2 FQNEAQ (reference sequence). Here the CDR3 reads CASSLGTGFSGYTF. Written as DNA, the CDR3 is TGTGCCAGCAGCTTAGGTACCGGTTTTAGTGGCTACACCTTC.

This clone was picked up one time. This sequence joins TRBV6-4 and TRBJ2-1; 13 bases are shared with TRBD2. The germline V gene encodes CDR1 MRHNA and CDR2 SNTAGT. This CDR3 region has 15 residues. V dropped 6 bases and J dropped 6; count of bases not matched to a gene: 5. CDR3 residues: CASSTSGGAGNEQFF. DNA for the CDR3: TGTGCCAGCAGCACTAGCGGGGGGGCCGGCAATGAGCAGTTCTTC.

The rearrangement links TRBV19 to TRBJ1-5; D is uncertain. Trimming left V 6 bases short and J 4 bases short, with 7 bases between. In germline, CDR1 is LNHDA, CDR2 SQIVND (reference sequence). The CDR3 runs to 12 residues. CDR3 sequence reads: CASRTGNQPQHF. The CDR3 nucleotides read TGTGCCAGTAGGACTGGTAATCAGCCCCAGCATTTT.

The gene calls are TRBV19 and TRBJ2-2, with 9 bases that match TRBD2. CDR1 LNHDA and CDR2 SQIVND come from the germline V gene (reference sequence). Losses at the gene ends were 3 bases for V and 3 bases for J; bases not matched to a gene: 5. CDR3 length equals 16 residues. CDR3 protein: CASSMTSGGYTGELFF. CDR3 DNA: TGTGCCAGTAGTATGACTAGCGGAGGGTACACCGGGGAGCTGTTTTTT.

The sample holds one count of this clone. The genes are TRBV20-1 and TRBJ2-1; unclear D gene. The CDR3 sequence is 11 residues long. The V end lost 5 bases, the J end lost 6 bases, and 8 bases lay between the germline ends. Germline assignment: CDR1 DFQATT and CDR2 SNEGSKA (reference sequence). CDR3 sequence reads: CSAAGRNEQFF. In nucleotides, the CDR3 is TGCAGTGCTGCTGGGCGCAATGAGCAGTTCTTC.

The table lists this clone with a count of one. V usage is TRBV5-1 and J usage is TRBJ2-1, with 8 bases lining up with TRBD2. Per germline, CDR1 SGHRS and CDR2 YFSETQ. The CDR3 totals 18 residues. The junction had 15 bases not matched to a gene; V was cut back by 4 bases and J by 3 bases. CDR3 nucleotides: TGCGCCAGCAGCCCCCGGGTAATCGGGGGGGCGTTCTACAATGAGCAGTTCTTC. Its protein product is CASSPRVIGGAFYNEQFF.

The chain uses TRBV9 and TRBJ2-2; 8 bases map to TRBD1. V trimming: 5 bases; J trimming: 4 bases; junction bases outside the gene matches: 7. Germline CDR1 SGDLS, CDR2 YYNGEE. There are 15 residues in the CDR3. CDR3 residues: CASRAQGAGTGELFF. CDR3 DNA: TGTGCCAGCAGGGCCCAGGGGGCTGGCACCGGGGAGCTGTTTTTT.

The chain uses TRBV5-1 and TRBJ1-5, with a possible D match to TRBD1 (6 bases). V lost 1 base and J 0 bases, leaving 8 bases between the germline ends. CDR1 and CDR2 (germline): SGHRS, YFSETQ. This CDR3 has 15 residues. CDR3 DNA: TGCGCCAGCAGCTTGAGAGGGGGTAGCAATCAGCCCCAGCATTTT. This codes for CASSLRGGSNQPQHF.

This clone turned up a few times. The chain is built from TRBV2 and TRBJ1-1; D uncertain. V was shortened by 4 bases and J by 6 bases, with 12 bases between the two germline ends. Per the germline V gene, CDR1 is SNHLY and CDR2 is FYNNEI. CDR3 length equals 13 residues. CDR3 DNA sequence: TGTGCCAGCAGTGTACGGGGAAGTGCTGAAGCTTTCTTT. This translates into CASSVRGSAEAFF.

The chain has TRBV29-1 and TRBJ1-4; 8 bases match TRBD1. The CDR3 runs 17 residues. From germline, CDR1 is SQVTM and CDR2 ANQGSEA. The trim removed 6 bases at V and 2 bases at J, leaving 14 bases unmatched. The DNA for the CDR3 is TGCAGCGTCGGAGTCCCCAGGGGGCATTCCACTAATGAAAAACTGTTTTTT. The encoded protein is CSVGVPRGHSTNEKLFF. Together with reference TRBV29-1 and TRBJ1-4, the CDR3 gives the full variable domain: SAVISQKPSRDICQRGTSLTIQCQVDSQVTMMFWYRQQPGQSLTLIATANQGSEATYESGFVIDKFPISRPNLTFSTLTVSNMSPEDSSIYLCSVGVPRGHSTNEKLFFGSGTQLSVL.